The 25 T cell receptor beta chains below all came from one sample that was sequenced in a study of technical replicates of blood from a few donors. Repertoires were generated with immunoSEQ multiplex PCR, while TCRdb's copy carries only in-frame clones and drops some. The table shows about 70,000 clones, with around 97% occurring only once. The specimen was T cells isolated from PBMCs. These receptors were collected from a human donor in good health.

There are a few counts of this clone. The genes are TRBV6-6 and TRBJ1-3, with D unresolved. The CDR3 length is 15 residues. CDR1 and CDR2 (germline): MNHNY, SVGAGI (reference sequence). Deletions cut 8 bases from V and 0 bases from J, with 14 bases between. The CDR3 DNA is TGTGCCAGCCAATTAGAGAAAACCTCTGGAAACACCATATATTTT. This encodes CASQLEKTSGNTIYF.

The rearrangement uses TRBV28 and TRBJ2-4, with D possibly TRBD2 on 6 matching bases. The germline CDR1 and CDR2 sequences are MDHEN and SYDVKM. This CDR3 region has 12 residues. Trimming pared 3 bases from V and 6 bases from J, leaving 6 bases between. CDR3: CASSFGGNIQYF. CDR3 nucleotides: TGTGCCAGCAGTTTCGGGGGAAACATTCAGTACTTC.

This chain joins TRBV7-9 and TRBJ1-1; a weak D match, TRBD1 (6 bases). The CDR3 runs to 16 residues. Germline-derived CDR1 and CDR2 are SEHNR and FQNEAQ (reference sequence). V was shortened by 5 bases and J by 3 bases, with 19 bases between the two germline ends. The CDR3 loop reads CASSLRLDSWDTEAFF. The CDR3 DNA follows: TGTGCCAGCAGCCTACGATTGGACAGCTGGGACACTGAAGCTTTCTTT.

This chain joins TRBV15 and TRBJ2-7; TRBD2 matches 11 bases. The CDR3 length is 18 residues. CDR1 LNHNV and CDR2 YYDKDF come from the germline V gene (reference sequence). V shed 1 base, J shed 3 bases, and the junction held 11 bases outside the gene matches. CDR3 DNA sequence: TGTGCCACCAGCAGAGTCGAGGGACTAGCGGAAATTAGCTACGAGCAGTACTTC. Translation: CATSRVEGLAEISYEQYF.

The DNA of the CDR3 is TGTGCCAGCAGCTCCGGGACTAGCGGGGGCCTATTCTACGAGCAGTACTTC. It codes for CASSSGTSGGLFYEQYF. The chain uses TRBV13 and TRBJ2-7; 14 nucleotides align to TRBD2. Germline V lookup: CDR1 PRHDT, CDR2 FYEKMQ (reference sequence). The V and J ends lost 4 bases and 3 bases, in that order; junction bases with no gene match: 8. The CDR3 has 17 residues.

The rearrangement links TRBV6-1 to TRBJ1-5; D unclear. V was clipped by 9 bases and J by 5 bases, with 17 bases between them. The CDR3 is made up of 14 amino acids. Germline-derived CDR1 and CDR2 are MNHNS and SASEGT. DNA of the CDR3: TGTGCCAGTGGTGAGCGGACGGCTCATCAGCCCCAGCATTTT. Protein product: CASGERTAHQPQHF.

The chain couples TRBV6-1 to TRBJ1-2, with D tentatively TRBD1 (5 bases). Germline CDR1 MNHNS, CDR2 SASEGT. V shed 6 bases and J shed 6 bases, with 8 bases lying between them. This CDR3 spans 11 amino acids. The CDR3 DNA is TGTGCCAGCAGGCAGGGAAATGGCTACACCTTC. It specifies CASRQGNGYTF.

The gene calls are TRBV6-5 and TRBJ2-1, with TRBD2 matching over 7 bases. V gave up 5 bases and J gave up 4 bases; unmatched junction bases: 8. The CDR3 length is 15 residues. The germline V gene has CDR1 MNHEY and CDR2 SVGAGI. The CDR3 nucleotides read TGTGCCAGCAGTCCGGGACTACCTACTTACAATGAGCAGTTCTTC. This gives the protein CASSPGLPTYNEQFF.

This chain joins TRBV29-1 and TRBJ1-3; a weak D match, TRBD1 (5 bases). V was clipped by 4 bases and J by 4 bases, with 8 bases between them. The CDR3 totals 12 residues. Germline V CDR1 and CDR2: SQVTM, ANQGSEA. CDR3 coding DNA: TGCAGCGTTGTGGAGGGGGGAAACACCATATATTTT. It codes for CSVVEGGNTIYF.

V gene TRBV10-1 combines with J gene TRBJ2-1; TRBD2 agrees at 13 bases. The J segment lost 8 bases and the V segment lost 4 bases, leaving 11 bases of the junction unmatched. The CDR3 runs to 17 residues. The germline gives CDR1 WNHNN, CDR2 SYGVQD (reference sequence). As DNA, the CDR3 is TGCGCCAGCAGTGTGAATCCAACTAGCGGGAGGGTCTATGAGCAGTTCTTC. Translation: CASSVNPTSGRVYEQFF.

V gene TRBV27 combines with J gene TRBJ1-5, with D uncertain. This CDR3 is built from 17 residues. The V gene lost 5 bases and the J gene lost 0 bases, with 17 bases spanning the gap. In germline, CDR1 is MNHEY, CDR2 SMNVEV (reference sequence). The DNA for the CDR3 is TGTGCCAGCAGTCGAACCTCCCCGGGTTATAGCAATCAGCCCCAGCATTTT. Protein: CASSRTSPGYSNQPQHF.

This CDR3 is CASSQGVSRTGIYEQYF. The CDR3 DNA follows: TGTGCCAGCAGCCAAGGAGTCTCCCGGACAGGGATTTACGAGCAGTACTTC. The rearrangement joins TRBV16 to TRBJ2-7, with 8 positions matching TRBD1. The CDR3 runs 17 residues. CDR1 and CDR2 (germline): KGHSY, FQNENV. The V and J ends lost 2 bases and 4 bases, in that order; junction bases with no gene match: 13.

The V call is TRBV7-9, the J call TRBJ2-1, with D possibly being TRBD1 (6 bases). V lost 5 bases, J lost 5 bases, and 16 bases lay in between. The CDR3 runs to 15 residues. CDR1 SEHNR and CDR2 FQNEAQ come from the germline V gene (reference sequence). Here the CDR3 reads CASSPRDTWNNEQFF. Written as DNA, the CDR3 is TGTGCCAGCAGCCCTAGGGACACCTGGAACAATGAGCAGTTCTTC.

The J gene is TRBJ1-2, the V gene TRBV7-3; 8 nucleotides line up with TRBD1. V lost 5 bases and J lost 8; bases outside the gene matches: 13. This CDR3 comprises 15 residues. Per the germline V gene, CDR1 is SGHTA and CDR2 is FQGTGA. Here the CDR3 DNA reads TGTGCCAGCAGCCCTCATCCGCAGGGGGCATACGGCTACACCTTC. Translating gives CASSPHPQGAYGYTF.

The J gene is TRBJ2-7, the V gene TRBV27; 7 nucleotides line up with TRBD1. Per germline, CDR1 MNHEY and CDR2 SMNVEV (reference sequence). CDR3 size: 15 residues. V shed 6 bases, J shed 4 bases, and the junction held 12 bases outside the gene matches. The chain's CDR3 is CASSSRQGVGYEQYF. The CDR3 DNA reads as TGTGCCAGCAGCTCCCGACAGGGTGTGGGATACGAGCAGTACTTC.

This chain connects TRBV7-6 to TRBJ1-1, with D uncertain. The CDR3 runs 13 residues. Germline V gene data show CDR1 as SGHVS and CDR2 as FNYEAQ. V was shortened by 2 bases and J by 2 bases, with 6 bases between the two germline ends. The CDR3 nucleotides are TGTGCCAGCAGCTTAAGCGGAAACACTGAAGCTTTCTTT. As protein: CASSLSGNTEAFF.

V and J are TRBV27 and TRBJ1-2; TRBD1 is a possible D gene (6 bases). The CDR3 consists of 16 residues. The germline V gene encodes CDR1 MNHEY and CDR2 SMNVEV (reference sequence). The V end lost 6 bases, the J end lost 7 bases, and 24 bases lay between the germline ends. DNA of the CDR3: TGTGCCAGCAGGACCTCAACAGGGAAGAGTTCTTCTGGCTACACCTTC. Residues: CASRTSTGKSSSGYTF.

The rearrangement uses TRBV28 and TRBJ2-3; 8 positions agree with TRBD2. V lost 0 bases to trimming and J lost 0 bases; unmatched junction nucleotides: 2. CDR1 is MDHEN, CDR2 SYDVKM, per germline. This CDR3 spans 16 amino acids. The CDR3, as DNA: TGTGCCAGCAGTTTATGGGGGACTAGGAGCACAGATACGCAGTATTTT. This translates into CASSLWGTRSTDTQYF.

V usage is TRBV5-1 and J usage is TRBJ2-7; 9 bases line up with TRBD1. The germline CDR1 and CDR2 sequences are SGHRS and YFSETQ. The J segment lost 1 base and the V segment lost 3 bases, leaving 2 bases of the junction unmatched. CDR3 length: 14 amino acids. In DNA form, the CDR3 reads TGCGCCAGCAGCTGGGGACAGGGATCCTACGAGCAGTACTTC. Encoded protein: CASSWGQGSYEQYF.

The CDR3 sequence: CASSSQDYDAEETQYF. The CDR3 nucleotides are TGCGCCAGCAGCAGCCAGGACTATGATGCGGAAGAGACCCAGTACTTC. The V call is TRBV5-1, the J call TRBJ2-5; TRBD2 might be the D (6 bases). The CDR3 sequence is 16 residues long. V gave up 4 bases and J gave up 3 bases, with 19 bases separating them. The germline V gene has CDR1 SGHRS and CDR2 YFSETQ.

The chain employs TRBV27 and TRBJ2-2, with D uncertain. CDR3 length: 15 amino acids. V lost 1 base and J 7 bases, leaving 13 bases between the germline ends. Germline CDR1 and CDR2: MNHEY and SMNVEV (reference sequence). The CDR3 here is CASSLFSSLNGELFF. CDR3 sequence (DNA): TGTGCCAGCAGTTTATTCTCCAGTCTTAACGGGGAGCTGTTTTTT.

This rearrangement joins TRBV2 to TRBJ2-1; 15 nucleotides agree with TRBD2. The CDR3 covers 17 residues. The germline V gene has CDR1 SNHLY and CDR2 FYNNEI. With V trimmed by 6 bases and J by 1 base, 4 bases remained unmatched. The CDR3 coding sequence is TGTGCCAGCAGCCGGACTAGCGGGAGGGCTTCCTACAATGAGCAGTTCTTC. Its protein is CASSRTSGRASYNEQFF.

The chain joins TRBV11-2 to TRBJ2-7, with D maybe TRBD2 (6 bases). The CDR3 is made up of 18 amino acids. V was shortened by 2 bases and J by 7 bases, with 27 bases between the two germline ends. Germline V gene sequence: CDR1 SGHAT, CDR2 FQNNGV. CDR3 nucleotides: TGTGCCAGCAGCTTATTTATTTCGGCGGAGGGCGCGAAACGAGAGCAGTACTTC. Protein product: CASSLFISAEGAKREQYF.

The CDR3 nucleotides are TGTGCCAGCAGGTTAACTAGCGGGACGACACCCTACGAGCAGTACTTC. Protein: CASRLTSGTTPYEQYF. The chain is built from TRBV7-9 and TRBJ2-7, with 10 bases fitting TRBD2. The germline V gene encodes CDR1 SEHNR and CDR2 FQNEAQ (reference sequence). The CDR3 sequence is 16 residues long. V gave up 6 bases and J gave up 2 bases; unmatched junction bases: 10.

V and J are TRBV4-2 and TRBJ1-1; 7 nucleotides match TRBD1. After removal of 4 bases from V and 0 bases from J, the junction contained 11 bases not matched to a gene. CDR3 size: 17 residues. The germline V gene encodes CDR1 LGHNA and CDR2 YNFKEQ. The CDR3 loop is CASSPRDRRILNTEAFF. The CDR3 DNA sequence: TGTGCCAGCAGCCCCCGGGACAGAAGAATACTGAACACTGAAGCTTTCTTT.